The following is a TCR beta chain sequence with its context. The sample comes from a study of blood T cell repertoires in COVID-19. V was clipped by 0 bases and J by 8 bases, with 13 bases between them. The CDR3 contains 15 residues. CDR1 KGHSH and CDR2 LQKENI come from the germline V gene. The repertoire was sequenced with immunoSEQ multiplex PCR; TCRdb's copy has only in-frame clones and lacks some. Seen here are about 26,000 clones, about 90% observed once, and the top ten hold under 3.5%. Sequencing was performed on peripheral blood. This chain uses TRBV18 with TRBJ1-4; D remains unclear. The sequence was obtained from a human donor in a cohort sampled during active COVID-19. The CDR3 loop is CASSPPADGSEKLFF. The CDR3 bases are TGTGCCAGCTCACCACCGGCCGATGGTTCGGAAAAACTGTTTTTT.